The subject of this entry is one T cell receptor beta chain. Its specificity is not known. The sample comes from a study of T cells after yellow fever vaccination. Overall study findings and caveats: Weaker in magnitude, the secondary response showed a faster peak on day 5 versus 15. At about 97% for CD4 and about 87% for CD8, most primary-vaccination clones showed up again after the booster. Researchers noted that a small share of clonotypes showed up in both CD4 and CD8 compartments.

Deletions cut 7 bases from V and 3 bases from J, with 14 bases between. Germline V lookup: CDR1 MNHNS, CDR2 SASEGT. The CDR3 length is 14 residues. TCR cDNA, made by 5'RACE template switching, carried an added universal primer site and UMIs. TCRdb passed the 5' RACE reads through MiXCR, listing each CDR3 protein once. The data hold hundreds of thousands of distinct CDR3 sequences, with roughly 19% observed a single time. This chain links TRBV6-1 with TRBJ2-3, with a weak D call TRBD2 (5 bases). The sequence came from a man younger than 45 who received the YFV17D yellow fever vaccine. The sample consisted of PBMCs, taken 15 days after the yellow fever booster vaccination. CDR3 in amino acids: CASNEGLGTDTQYF. The DNA for the CDR3 is TGTGCCAGCAACGAGGGCCTCGGGACAGATACGCAGTATTTT.